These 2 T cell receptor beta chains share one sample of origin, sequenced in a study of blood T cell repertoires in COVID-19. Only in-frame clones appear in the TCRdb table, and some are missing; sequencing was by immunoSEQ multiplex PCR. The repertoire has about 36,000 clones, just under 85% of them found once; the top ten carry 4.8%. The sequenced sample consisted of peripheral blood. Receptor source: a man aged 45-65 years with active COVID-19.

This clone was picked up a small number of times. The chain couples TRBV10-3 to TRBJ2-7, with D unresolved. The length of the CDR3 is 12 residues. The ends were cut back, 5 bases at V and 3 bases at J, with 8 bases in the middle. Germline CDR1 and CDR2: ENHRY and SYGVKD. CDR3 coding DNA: TGTGCCATCAGTAGCAAGATCTACGAGCAGTACTTC. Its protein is CAISSKIYEQYF.

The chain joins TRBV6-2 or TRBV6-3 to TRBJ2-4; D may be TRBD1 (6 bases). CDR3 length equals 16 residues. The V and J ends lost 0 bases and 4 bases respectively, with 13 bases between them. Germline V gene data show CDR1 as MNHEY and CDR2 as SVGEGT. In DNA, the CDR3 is TGTGCCAGCAGTTACTCCCTGACAGGATCTAAAAACATTCAGTACTTC. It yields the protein CASSYSLTGSKNIQYF.